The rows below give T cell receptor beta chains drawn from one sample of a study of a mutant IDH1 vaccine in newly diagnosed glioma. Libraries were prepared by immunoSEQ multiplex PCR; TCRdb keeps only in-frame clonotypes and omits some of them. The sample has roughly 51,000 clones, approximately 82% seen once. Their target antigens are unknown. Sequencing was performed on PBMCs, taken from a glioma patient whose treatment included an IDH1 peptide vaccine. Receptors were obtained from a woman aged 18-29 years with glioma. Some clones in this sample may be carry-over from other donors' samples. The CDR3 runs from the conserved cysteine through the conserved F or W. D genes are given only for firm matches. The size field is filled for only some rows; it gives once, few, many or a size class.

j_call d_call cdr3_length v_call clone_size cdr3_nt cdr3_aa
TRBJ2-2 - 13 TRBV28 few TGTGCCAGCATAGATCGGGGAACCGGGGAGCTGTTTTTT CASIDRGTGELFF
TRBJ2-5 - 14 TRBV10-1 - TGCGCCAGCAAAGATGGGCGTAGGCAAGAGACCCAGTACTTC CASKDGRRQETQYF
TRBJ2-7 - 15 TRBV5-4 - TGTGCCAGCAGCTTGGGGGGGGGCGCTACCTACGAGCAGTACTTC CASSLGGGATYEQYF
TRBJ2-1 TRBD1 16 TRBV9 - TGTGCCAGCAGCGTAGTGTCGGGACAGGGCACGAATGAGCAGTTCTTC CASSVVSGQGTNEQFF
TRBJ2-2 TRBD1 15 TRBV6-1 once TGTGCCAGCAGAAGACAGGGTACGAACACCGGGGAGCTGTTTTTT CASRRQGTNTGELFF
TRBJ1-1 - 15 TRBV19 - TGTGCCAGTAGGAGAGTATTATCGCAGAACACTGAAGCTTTCTTT CASRRVLSQNTEAFF
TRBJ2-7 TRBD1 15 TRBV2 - TGTGCCAGCAGTGATGCGGGACAGGGGGCTTACGAGCAGTACTTC CASSDAGQGAYEQYF
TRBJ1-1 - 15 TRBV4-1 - TGCGCCAGCAGCAACCTAGGGAGTTGGAACACTGAAGCTTTCTTT CASSNLGSWNTEAFF
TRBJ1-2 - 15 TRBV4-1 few TGCGCCAGCAGCCGGGGACCGGCCGGTGGCTATGGCTACACCTTC CASSRGPAGGYGYTF
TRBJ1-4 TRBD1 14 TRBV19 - TGTGCCAGTAGTCAGGGGGCAGTTAATGAAAAACTGTTTTTT CASSQGAVNEKLFF
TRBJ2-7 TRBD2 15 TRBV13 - TGTGCCAGCAGCTCTAGCGGGGGGGGCCCCTACGAGCAGTACTTC CASSSSGGGPYEQYF
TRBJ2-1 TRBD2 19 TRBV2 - TGTGCCAGCAGTGGGGCTTGGGCTAGCGGGGGGGCCTTAGACAATGAGCAGTTCTTC CASSGAWASGGALDNEQFF
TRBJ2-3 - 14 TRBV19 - TGTGCCAGTAGTATTCTTGGGGGGACAGATACGCAGTATTTT CASSILGGTDTQYF
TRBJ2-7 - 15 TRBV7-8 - TGTGCCAGCAGCTTGCTGGGGCGGGTCAACTACGAGCAGTACTTC CASSLLGRVNYEQYF
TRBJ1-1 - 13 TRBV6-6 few TGTGCCAGCAGTTACTCACTGAACACTGAAGCTTTCTTT CASSYSLNTEAFF
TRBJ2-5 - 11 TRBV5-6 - TGTGCCAGCAAAGACCAAGAGACCCAGTACTTC CASKDQETQYF
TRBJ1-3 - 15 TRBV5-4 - TGTGCCAGCAGCTTGGGAGGACGTTCTGGAAACACCATATATTTT CASSLGGRSGNTIYF
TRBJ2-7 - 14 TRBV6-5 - TGTGCCAGCACTTACGGGAGTGGGTCCTACGAGCAGTACTTC CASTYGSGSYEQYF
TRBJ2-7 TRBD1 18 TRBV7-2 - TGTGCCAGCAGCTTAGTGGGGGTTTGGGGACAGTATGGTTACGAGCAGTACTTC CASSLVGVWGQYGYEQYF
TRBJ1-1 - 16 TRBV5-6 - TGTGCCAGCAGCTTCGGCGCCCGGGGTATGAACACTGAAGCTTTCTTT CASSFGARGMNTEAFF
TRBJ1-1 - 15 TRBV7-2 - TGTGCCAGCAGCTTACGTGGCACGATGAACACTGAAGCTTTCTTT CASSLRGTMNTEAFF
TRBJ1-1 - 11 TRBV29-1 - TGCAGCTATCGGGGGGACACTGAAGCTTTCTTT CSYRGDTEAFF
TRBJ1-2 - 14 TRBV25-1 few TGTGCCAGCAGGCCAACAGGGTCTTGGGTTGGCTACACCTTC CASRPTGSWVGYTF
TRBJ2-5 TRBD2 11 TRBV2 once TGTGCCAGCGGGAGGGGAGAGACCCAGTACTTC CASGRGETQYF
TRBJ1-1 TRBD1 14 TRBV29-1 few TGCAGCGCGAGGACAGGGGGTCTTAACACTGAAGCTTTCTTT CSARTGGLNTEAFF
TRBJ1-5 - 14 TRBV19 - TGTGCCAGTAGTATAATCGGGGGCCGGCAGCCCCAGCATTTT CASSIIGGRQPQHF
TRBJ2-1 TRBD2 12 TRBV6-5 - TGTGCCAGCAGCCCCCGGGGGGATGAGCAGTTCTTC CASSPRGDEQFF
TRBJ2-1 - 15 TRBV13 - TGTGCCAGCAGCTTAGAATTGAGCGCTTACAATGAGCAGTTCTTC CASSLELSAYNEQFF
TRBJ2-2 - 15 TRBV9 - TGTGCCAGCAGCGTAGAAGAAGGTAACACCGGGGAGCTGTTTTTT CASSVEEGNTGELFF
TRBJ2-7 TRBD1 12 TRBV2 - TGTGCCAGCAGTGTGGACAGGCCAACGCAGTACTTC CASSVDRPTQYF
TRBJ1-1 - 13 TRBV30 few TGTGCCTGGAGTGTGGGGATGAACACTGAAGCTTTCTTT CAWSVGMNTEAFF